This T cell receptor (beta chain) came from a study of T cell responses to AZD1222 COVID-19 vaccine (dated by TCRdb to the early 2020s). General notes on the study: A total of 233 trial participants underwent TCR sequencing, of whom some 210 received two doses of AZD1222 and roughly 25 received two doses of the MenACWY control vaccine. Enrollment into the trials was organized by age into subgroups of 18-55, 56-69 and 70-plus years, and those subgroups contained roughly 160, 29 and 62 TCR-sequenced participants, respectively.

The junction carries 7 bases between V and J, which are trimmed by 1 base and 9 bases respectively. The CDR3 measures 12 amino acids from cysteine to phenylalanine. The only DNA kept is the CDR3, 36 bases in frame from the first base. Per the germline V gene, SGHNT is the CDR1 and YENEEA is the CDR2. The sample's time point label is to be understood as: about 28 days (+/-7) after the second vaccine dose. AZD1222 recipients with second doses at about 4 weeks or about 12 weeks were pooled, because spike-specific TCR depth and breadth did not differ between schedules. Samples from vaccinated people were obtained from the UK trials COV001 and COV002, which included a single-blind randomized controlled phase 2/3 trial of AZD1222 (ChAdOx1 nCoV-19) in healthy adults. For TCRbeta chain sequencing, PBMC samples from trial participants were taken at day 0 and at day 28 after the second dose. Worth noting for this clone: Its specific antigen is unknown. Base qualities are not recorded, but no much larger clone differs from it by a single base.

The CDR3 regions of human TCRbeta chains were analyzed by immunosequencing. In the authors' own workflow: TCRs in the repertoires were compared against a reference library of SARS-CoV-2-specific TCRs that had been generated with the MIRA antigen-specificity platform. Breadth was defined as the fraction of unique TCRs that were SARS-CoV-2-associated. Depth was defined as the fraction of total T cells that were SARS-CoV-2-associated. Using the MIRA data, each spike-specific TCR was mapped to the spike region that the TCR reacts to and placed in a CD4 or CD8 class. Log10-transformed breadth and depth values were compared by one-way ANOVA with Sidak's multiple comparisons tests. Held by TCRdb, this immuneACCESS table contains in-frame sequences only and omits some clones. Under half of the omission traces to an unresolved V gene where checked; the cause of the rest is unknown. The V and J calls and the clone size are those of that table, but D and trimming were determined from the DNA. The sample data list fewer than 90,000 clones, and almost 90% of these were observed just once. The biggest ten clones account for less than 9% of the sample.

Beyond this particular receptor, the publication reports: No day 14 peak-response samples were available, so repertoires were characterized only after the peak T cell response. Participants were mostly white British, with more females than males. The authors suggested clonal diversity may have been underestimated. Reportedly, almost half of the unique spike-specific TCRs recognized epitopes lying outside the regions that are mutated in the B.1.351 and B.1.1.7 variants. After two AZD1222 doses, spike-specific TCR breadth and depth were significantly higher than at day 0 and than in MenACWY recipients. Conclusions about previously exposed vaccinees were limited because only 5 or 6 AZD1222 recipients were SARS-CoV-2 seropositive at baseline. The vaccine-associated CD4 TCRs covered the entire spike protein, and the dominant responses fell in regions 160-218 and 743-854. In the small 56-69-year group, the increase in depth fell short of significance, most likely because of low power.

The rearrangement joined TRBV11-3 to TRBJ2-1, with an unclear D gene assignment. This clonotype originated in an adult who received the AZD1222 COVID-19 vaccine. Sequencing used peripheral blood, obtained 28 days after the second AZD1222 dose. CDR3 sequence: CASSLVLGEQFF. Read as DNA, the sequence is TGTGCCAGCAGCTTAGTCTTGGGTGAGCAGTTCTTC. Supplemented by the reference TRBV11-3 and TRBJ2-1 proteins around the CDR3, the complete variable domain is EAGVVQSPRYKIIEKKQPVAFWCNPISGHNTLYWYLQNLGQGPELLIRYENEEAVDDSQLPKDRFSAERLKGVDSTLKIQPAELGDSAVYLCASSLVLGEQFFGPGTRLTVL.